At least ten counts were recorded for the clone carrying this TCR beta chain. The antigen is unknown. The entry originates in a study of T cells after yellow fever vaccination. General study findings and limits: Weaker overall was a secondary response that nonetheless peaked faster, on day 5 versus 15. Primary-vaccination clones mostly resurfaced post-booster (around 95% CD4, approximately 89% CD8). There was a small share of clonotypes that showed up in both the CD4 and CD8 compartments.

Making TCR cDNA involved 5'RACE template switching, which added UMIs and a universal primer site. One entry per CDR3 protein results from TCRdb running MiXCR on the 5' RACE reads. The sample holds about 240,000 distinct CDR3 sequences, 6.9% seen once. V dropped 3 bases and J dropped 7; count of bases not matched to a gene: 5. The CDR3 is 14 residues long. The V gene's germline CDR1 is SGHTA and CDR2 FQGNSA. This clonotype was sampled from a man aged 30-40 years who received the YFV17D yellow fever vaccine. Sequences were derived from CD4+ T cells sorted from PBMCs, sampled 15 days after the yellow fever booster vaccination. V is TRBV7-2 and J is TRBJ2-4, with TRBD2 matching 8 bases. CDR3 DNA: TGTGCCAGCAGCTTCTCAGCGGGAGTTAACATTCAGTACTTC. Protein product: CASSFSAGVNIQYF.